This T cell receptor (beta chain) originates from a study of cytomegalovirus exposure and HLA in healthy donors. Profiled with immunoSEQ multiplex PCR; TCRdb holds only in-frame clones, not every one. The data contain about 360,000 clones, 75% to 90% of them singletons. Germline V gives CDR1 SGHNT, CDR2 YENEEA. V lost 5 bases to trimming and J lost 0 bases, with 10 bases between them. The CDR3 has 15 residues. V and J are TRBV11-3 and TRBJ2-2; D may be TRBD1 (6 bases). The receptor's source is a woman aged 18-29 years in good health and CMV-seronegative. The sample taken for sequencing was PBMCs. Here the CDR3 DNA reads TGTGCCAGCAGCCCCCGGACAGCGAACACCGGGGAGCTGTTTTTT. Protein: CASSPRTANTGELFF. Complete variable domain (other parts from reference TRBV11-3 and TRBJ2-2): EAGVVQSPRYKIIEKKQPVAFWCNPISGHNTLYWYLQNLGQGPELLIRYENEEAVDDSQLPKDRFSAERLKGVDSTLKIQPAELGDSAVYLCASSPRTANTGELFFGEGSRLTVL.